The rows below give T cell receptor gamma chains drawn from one sample of a study of Vδ1+ human thymocytes. TCRdb reanalysed the multiplex PCR reads with CATT. Of about 6,500 gamma-chain clones in the sample, approximately 40% were seen once. The sequencing sample was made of Vdelta1+ gamma-delta thymocytes from the thymus. These TCRs come from a boy under two years old who had congenital heart surgery. Each CDR3 is given with its conserved first and last residue. Fields, in order: clone size, J gene, V gene, CDR3 DNA, CDR3 protein. Some rows have no size entry. The others give once, few or many, or a class for an expanded clone.

abundance: NA
j_gene: TRGJ1/TRGJ2
v_gene: TRGV5
CDR3nt: TGTGCCACCTGGGACAGGCGGAGGAAACTCTTT
CDR3aa: CATWDRRRKLF

abundance: NA
j_gene: TRGJP
v_gene: TRGV9
CDR3nt: TGTGCCTTGTGGGAGGTGCATGAGGAGGAGTTGGGCAAAAAAAACAAGGTATTT
CDR3aa: CALWEVHEEELGKKNKVF

abundance: few
j_gene: TRGJ1/TRGJ2
v_gene: TRGV3
CDR3nt: TGTGCCACCTGGGACGCACCTTATTATAAGAAACTCTTT
CDR3aa: CATWDAPYYKKLF

abundance: NA
j_gene: TRGJ1/TRGJ2
v_gene: TRGV5
CDR3nt: TGTGCCACCTGTGACAGGCCTCCCGGTAATTATAAGAAACTCTTT
CDR3aa: CATCDRPPGNYKKLF

abundance: NA
j_gene: TRGJ1/TRGJ2
v_gene: TRGV5
CDR3nt: TGTGCCACCTGGGACAGGCTAGATAAGAAACTCTTT
CDR3aa: CATWDRLDKKLF

abundance: few
j_gene: TRGJ1/TRGJ2
v_gene: TRGV4
CDR3nt: TGTGCCACCTGGGATGGCCGTTATAAGAAACTCTTT
CDR3aa: CATWDGRYKKLF

abundance: NA
j_gene: TRGJ1/TRGJ2
v_gene: TRGV9
CDR3nt: TGTGCCTTGTGGGAGGTCTCGGATTATTATAAGAAACTCTTT
CDR3aa: CALWEVSDYYKKLF

abundance: NA
j_gene: TRGJ1/TRGJ2
v_gene: TRGV9
CDR3nt: TGTGCCTTGTGGGAGGTGCAGTGTAAGAAACTCTTT
CDR3aa: CALWEVQCKKLF

abundance: NA
j_gene: TRGJP2
v_gene: TRGV3
CDR3nt: TGTGCCACCTGGGTAGGAGGTATGTGGATCAAGACGTTT
CDR3aa: CATWVGGMWIKTF

abundance: NA
j_gene: TRGJ1/TRGJ2
v_gene: TRGV8
CDR3nt: TGTGCCACCTGGGCCCATCCTTTGGGTTATAAGAAACTCTTT
CDR3aa: CATWAHPLGYKKLF